This T cell receptor (beta chain) originates from a study of cytotoxic CD8 clonotypes in ibrutinib-treated CLL. Whole-study results and caveats: Exceeding age-matched healthy donors, baseline clonality also tracked the counts of circulating CD8+ T cells.

Clones were read by immunoSEQ multiplex PCR, and TCRdb kept only the in-frame ones, dropping some. The data contain roughly 300,000 clones, 76% of them singletons. Notes on this clone: As yet, its antigen is unknown.

Trimming stripped 0 bases from V and 8 bases from J, with 20 bases between. From germline, CDR1 is SGDLS and CDR2 YYNGEE. The CDR3 runs 16 residues. The receptor was derived from a human donor with chronic lymphocytic leukemia. The chain has TRBV9 and TRBJ1-2; D uncertain. The source material was PBMCs, sampled at disease progression, from a patient treated with ibrutinib. This CDR3 is CASSVVGVGGAGGYTF. CDR3 DNA: TGTGCCAGCAGCGTAGTGGGCGTAGGAGGAGCCGGAGGCTACACCTTC. Based on the CDR3 plus reference TRBV9 and TRBJ1-2, the full variable domain is DSGVTQTPKHLITATGQRVTLRCSPRSGDLSVYWYQQSLDQGLQFLIQYYNGEERAKGNILERFSAQQFPDLHSELNLSSLELGDSALYFCASSVVGVGGAGGYTFGSGTRLTVV.